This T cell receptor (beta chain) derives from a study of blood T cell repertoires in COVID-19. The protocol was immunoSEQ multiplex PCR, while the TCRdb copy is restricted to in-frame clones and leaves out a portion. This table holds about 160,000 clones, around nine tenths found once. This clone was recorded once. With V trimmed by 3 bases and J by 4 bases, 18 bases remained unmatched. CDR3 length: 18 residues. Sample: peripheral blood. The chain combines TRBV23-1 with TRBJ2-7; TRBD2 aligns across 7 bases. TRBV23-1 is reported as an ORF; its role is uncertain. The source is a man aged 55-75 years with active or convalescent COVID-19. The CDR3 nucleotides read TGCGCCAGCAGTCAGTATTATACATTTGGGGGGGGAGATTACGAGCAGTACTTC. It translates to CASSQYYTFGGGDYEQYF.